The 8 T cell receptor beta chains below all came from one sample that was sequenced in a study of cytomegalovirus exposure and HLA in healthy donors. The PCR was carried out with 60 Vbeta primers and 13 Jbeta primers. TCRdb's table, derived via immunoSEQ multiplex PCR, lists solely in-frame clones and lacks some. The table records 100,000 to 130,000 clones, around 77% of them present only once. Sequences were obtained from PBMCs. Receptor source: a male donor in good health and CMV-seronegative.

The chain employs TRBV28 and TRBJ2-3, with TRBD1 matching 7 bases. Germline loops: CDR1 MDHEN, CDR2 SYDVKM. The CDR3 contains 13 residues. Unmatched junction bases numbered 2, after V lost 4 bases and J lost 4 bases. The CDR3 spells CASSSRGPDTQYF. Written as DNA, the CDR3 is TGTGCCAGCAGTTCAAGGGGGCCAGATACGCAGTATTTT.

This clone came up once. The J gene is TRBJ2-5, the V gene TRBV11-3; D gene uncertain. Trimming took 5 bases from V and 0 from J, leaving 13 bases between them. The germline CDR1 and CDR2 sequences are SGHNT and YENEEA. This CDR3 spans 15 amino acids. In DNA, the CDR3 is TGTGCCAGCAGCCTAGGAGCGAGAGACCAAGAGACCCAGTACTTC. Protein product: CASSLGARDQETQYF.

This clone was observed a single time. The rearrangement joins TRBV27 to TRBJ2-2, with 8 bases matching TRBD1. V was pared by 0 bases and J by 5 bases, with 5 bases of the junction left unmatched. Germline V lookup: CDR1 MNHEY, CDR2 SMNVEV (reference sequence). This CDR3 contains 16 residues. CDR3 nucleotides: TGTGCCAGCAGTTTATCGGGCAGGGGGCTTACCGGGGAGCTGTTTTTT. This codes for CASSLSGRGLTGELFF.

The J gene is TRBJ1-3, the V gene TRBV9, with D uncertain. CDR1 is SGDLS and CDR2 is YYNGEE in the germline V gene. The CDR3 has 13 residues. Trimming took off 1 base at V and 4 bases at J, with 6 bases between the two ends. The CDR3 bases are TGTGCCAGCAGCGTATCCCCGGGAAACACCATATATTTT. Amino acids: CASSVSPGNTIYF.

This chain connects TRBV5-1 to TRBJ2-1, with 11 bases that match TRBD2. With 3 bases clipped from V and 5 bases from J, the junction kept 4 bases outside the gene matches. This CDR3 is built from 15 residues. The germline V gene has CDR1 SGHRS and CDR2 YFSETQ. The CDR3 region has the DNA TGCGCCAGCAGCTCCTTAGCGGGAGGGGACAATGAGCAGTTCTTC. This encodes CASSSLAGGDNEQFF. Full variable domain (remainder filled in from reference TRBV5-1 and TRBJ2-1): KAGVTQTPRYLIKTRGQQVTLSCSPISGHRSVSWYQQTPGQGLQFLFEYFSETQRNKGNFPGRFSGRQFSNSRSEMNVSTLELGDSALYLCASSSLAGGDNEQFFGPGTRLTVL.

The CDR3 spells CASSVGGRAYNEQFF. In DNA, the CDR3 is TGTGCCAGCAGTGTTGGTGGGAGGGCCTACAATGAGCAGTTCTTC. This chain joins TRBV2 and TRBJ2-1; 7 bases match TRBD2. V dropped 4 bases and J dropped 2; count of bases not matched to a gene: 5. In germline, CDR1 is SNHLY, CDR2 FYNNEI. The CDR3 has 15 residues. The whole variable domain, filled in from reference TRBV2 and TRBJ2-1, reads EPEVTQTPSHQVTQMGQEVILRCVPISNHLYFYWYRQILGQKVEFLVSFYNNEISEKSEIFDDQFSVERPDGSNFTLKIRSTKLEDSAMYFCASSVGGRAYNEQFFGPGTRLTVL.

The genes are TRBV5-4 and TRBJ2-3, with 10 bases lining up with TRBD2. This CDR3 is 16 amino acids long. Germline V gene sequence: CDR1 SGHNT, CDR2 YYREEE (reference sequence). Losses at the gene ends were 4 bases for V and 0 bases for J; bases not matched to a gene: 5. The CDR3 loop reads CASSTGLAPSTDTQYF. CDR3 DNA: TGTGCCAGCAGCACGGGACTAGCGCCTAGCACAGATACGCAGTATTTT.

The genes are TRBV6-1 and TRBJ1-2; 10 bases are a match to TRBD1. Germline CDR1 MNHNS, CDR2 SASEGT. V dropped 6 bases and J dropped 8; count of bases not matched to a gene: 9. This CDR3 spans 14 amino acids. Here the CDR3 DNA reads TGTGCCAGCAGCCCCGGGACAGGGGAGACCGGCTACACCTTC. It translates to CASSPGTGETGYTF.